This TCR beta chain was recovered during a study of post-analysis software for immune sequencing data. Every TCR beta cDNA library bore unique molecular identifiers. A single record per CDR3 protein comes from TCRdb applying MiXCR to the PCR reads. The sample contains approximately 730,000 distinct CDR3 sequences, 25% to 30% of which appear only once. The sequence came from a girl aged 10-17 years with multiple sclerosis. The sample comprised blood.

The CDR3 loop reads CASSLGLAGHPSYNEQFF. CDR3 nucleotides: TGTGCCAGCAGCTTGGGACTAGCGGGGCACCCCTCCTACAATGAGCAGTTCTTC. The chain combines TRBV7-2 with TRBJ2-1, with TRBD2 matching over 13 bases. V lost 3 bases to trimming and J lost 0 bases; unmatched junction nucleotides: 5. The germline gives CDR1 SGHTA, CDR2 FQGNSA. The CDR3 is made up of 18 amino acids.